Listed here are 24 T cell receptor beta chains from one sample, sequenced in a study of OX40 agonist ivuxolimab in advanced cancers. Libraries were built with the immunoSEQ multiplex PCR assay. The source is immuneACCESS, and TCRdb retained only in-frame sequences with V and J called. Part of the clones is not carried over; for the studies checked, unresolved V genes explain less than half of this, and the remainder is unexplained. Counted in this sample were 70,000 or so clones; 92% of them appeared once. About 7.1% of the sample is taken by the ten largest. Sequenced material: CD4+ or CD8+ T cells sorted from blood, taken in a trial of the OX40 agonist ivuxolimab. All receptors come from an adult with an advanced solid tumor such as melanoma, head and neck, liver or kidney cancer.

The V call is TRBV9, the J call TRBJ2-7, with TRBD2 matching over 8 bases. There are 16 residues in the CDR3. V lost 0 bases and J lost 3; bases outside the gene matches: 8. CDR1 and CDR2 (germline): SGDLS, YYNGEE. CDR3 residues: CASSVAGGASHYEQYF. For the CDR3, the DNA is TGTGCCAGCAGCGTAGCCGGGGGGGCCTCCCACTACGAGCAGTACTTC.

This clone came up a few times. One end of the junction is discordant with germline, which a read error may explain. The gene calls are TRBV2 and TRBJ1-2, with TRBD1 matching over 11 bases. The CDR3 loop spans 11 amino acids. Germline CDR1 SNHLY, CDR2 FYNNEI. CDR3 amino acids: CATRTGGESNF. DNA of the CDR3: TGTGCCACCCGGACAGGGGGCGAGAGTAACTTC.

This chain links TRBV15 with TRBJ1-5; TRBD1 might be the D (5 bases). The length of the CDR3 is 12 residues. Deletions cut 5 bases from V and 10 bases from J, with 12 bases between. Germline V gene data show CDR1 as LNHNV and CDR2 as YYDKDF (reference sequence). CDR3 bases: TGTGCCACCAGCCATGGGGGTGGTCCCCAGCATTTT. Its translation is CATSHGGGPQHF. The whole variable domain, remainder taken from reference TRBV15 and TRBJ1-5, is DAMVIQNPRYQVTQFGKPVTLSCSQTLNHNVMYWYQQKSSQAPKLLFHYYDKDFNNEADTPDNFQSRRPNTSFCFLDIRSPGLGDTAMYLCATSHGGGPQHFGDGTRLSIL.

The chain uses TRBV6-5 and TRBJ1-2; 9 bases are shared with TRBD1. Germline CDR1 reads MNHEY; CDR2 reads SVGAGI. This CDR3 is 14 amino acids long. Unmatched junction bases numbered 8, after V lost 6 bases and J lost 6 bases. The CDR3 DNA sequence: TGTGCCAGCAGAACAGGGGGCCTCGCAGATGGCTACACCTTC. It codes for CASRTGGLADGYTF.

This sequence joins TRBV5-4 and TRBJ2-2; possible D gene TRBD2, 6 bases. Trimming took off 4 bases at V and 6 bases at J, with 7 bases between the two ends. CDR3 size: 12 residues. The V gene's germline CDR1 is SGHNT and CDR2 YYREEE (reference sequence). CDR3 DNA sequence: TGTGCCAGCAGCCCGGGAGCCGGGGAGCTGTTTTTT. This translates into CASSPGAGELFF.

This rearrangement joins TRBV5-1 to TRBJ1-1; 7 positions match TRBD1. V lost 4 bases and J lost 5; bases outside the gene matches: 2. Germline V gene data show CDR1 as SGHRS and CDR2 as YFSETQ. This CDR3 is 12 amino acids long. The CDR3 reads CASSAGGTEAFF. The DNA for the CDR3 is TGCGCCAGCAGCGCAGGGGGGACTGAAGCTTTCTTT.

The rearrangement joins TRBV7-9 to TRBJ2-1; 8 positions agree with TRBD2. The CDR3 is made up of 16 amino acids. CDR1 is SEHNR, CDR2 FQNEAQ, per germline (reference sequence). Unmatched junction bases numbered 8, after V lost 2 bases and J lost 5 bases. The CDR3: CASSLQGLAGNNEQFF. CDR3 DNA sequence: TGTGCCAGCAGCTTACAGGGTCTAGCGGGCAACAATGAGCAGTTCTTC.

This rearrangement joins TRBV10-3 to TRBJ2-7, with D tentatively TRBD2 (5 bases). This CDR3 region has 14 residues. The V end was cut by 3 bases, the J end by 2 bases, with 11 bases between. The germline V gene encodes CDR1 ENHRY and CDR2 SYGVKD. CDR3 protein: CAISDDGETYEQYF. CDR3 nucleotides: TGTGCCATCAGTGACGACGGGGAGACCTACGAGCAGTACTTC.

The J gene is TRBJ2-5, the V gene TRBV7-7; the D gene is possibly TRBD2 (5 bases). Trimming pared 5 bases from V and 1 base from J, leaving 14 bases between. Germline values: CDR1 SSHAT, CDR2 FNYEAQ (reference sequence). The CDR3 runs to 15 residues. The DNA of the CDR3 is TGTGCCAGCAGCAAGACGCCGGGATCCCAAGAGACCCAGTACTTC. Its translation is CASSKTPGSQETQYF.

The chain recombines TRBV7-2 with TRBJ2-1; 8 bases are shared with TRBD2. After removal of 3 bases from V and 7 bases from J, the junction contained 14 bases not matched to a gene. Germline CDR1 is SGHTA and CDR2 is FQGNSA. The CDR3 length is 17 residues. The CDR3 is CASSFRKRGPIGNEQFF. The CDR3, as DNA: TGTGCCAGCAGCTTTCGAAAGCGGGGGCCAATCGGAAATGAGCAGTTCTTC.

The chain has TRBV13 and TRBJ2-5; D possibly matches TRBD1 or TRBD2 (5 bases each). The length of the CDR3 is 15 residues. The V and J ends lost 5 bases and 1 base respectively, with 14 bases between them. The germline gives CDR1 PRHDT, CDR2 FYEKMQ (reference sequence). The CDR3: CASSPLRDGQETQYF. CDR3 coding DNA: TGTGCCAGCAGCCCTCTCCGGGACGGCCAAGAGACCCAGTACTTC. The variable domain in full, with the rest retrieved from reference TRBV13 and TRBJ2-5, is AAGVIQSPRHLIKEKRETATLKCYPIPRHDTVYWYQQGPGQDPQFLISFYEKMQSDKGSIPDRFSAQQFSDYHSELNMSSLELGDSALYFCASSPLRDGQETQYFGPGTRLLVL.

For the CDR3, the DNA is TGCAGCGTTACTCACGACGTATACAGGGATGGCTACACCTTC. Residues: CSVTHDVYRDGYTF. The rearrangement uses TRBV29-1 and TRBJ1-2; possibly TRBD1 for D (6 bases). The CDR3 is 14 amino acids. CDR1 is SQVTM, CDR2 ANQGSEA, per germline. Trimming took 5 bases from V and 6 from J, leaving 19 bases between them.

The rearrangement links TRBV27 to TRBJ1-5; D gene uncertain. The CDR3 covers 14 residues. With 2 bases removed from V and 5 bases from J, the gap between germline ends came to 10 bases. Germline lookup yields CDR1 MNHEY and CDR2 SMNVEV (reference sequence). The CDR3 DNA is TGTGCCAGCAGTTTAGGCCAAGGATATCAGCCCCAGCATTTT. It translates to CASSLGQGYQPQHF.

This chain uses TRBV6-1 with TRBJ1-1; D uncertain. The V gene's germline CDR1 is MNHNS and CDR2 SASEGT. This CDR3 is built from 18 residues. V was cut by 0 bases and J by 1 base, with 18 bases left in between. The DNA for the CDR3 is TGTGCCAGCAGTGAAGCGGCGGGGAACGGTTTAGGGAACACTGAAGCTTTCTTT. The encoded protein is CASSEAAGNGLGNTEAFF.

This clone was observed a few times. The chain employs TRBV14 and TRBJ1-2; 7 positions match TRBD1. J was trimmed by 4 bases and V by 4 bases; bases with no gene match: 3. CDR1 and CDR2 (germline): SGHDN, FVKESK. The CDR3 is made up of 13 amino acids. In DNA form, the CDR3 reads TGTGCCAGCAGCCCGGGACAGTCCTATGGCTACACCTTC. Translating it yields CASSPGQSYGYTF. The entire variable domain, with the rest obtained from reference TRBV14 and TRBJ1-2, is as follows: EAGVTQFPSHSVIEKGQTVTLRCDPISGHDNLYWYRRVMGKEIKFLLHFVKESKQDESGMPNNRFLAERTGGTYSTLKVQPAELEDSGVYFCASSPGQSYGYTFGSGTRLTVV.

This chain connects TRBV5-5 to TRBJ2-2; D not resolved. There are 14 residues in the CDR3. The germline gives CDR1 SGHKS, CDR2 YYEKEE (reference sequence). The ends were cut back, 0 bases at V and 3 bases at J, with 6 bases in the middle. CDR3 region: CASSLGDYTGELFF. The DNA for the CDR3 is TGTGCCAGCAGCTTGGGAGACTACACCGGGGAGCTGTTTTTT.

The chain carries TRBV19 and TRBJ1-2; TRBD1 aligns across 8 bases. The trim removed 7 bases at V and 6 bases at J, leaving 7 bases unmatched. The germline CDR1 and CDR2 sequences are LNHDA and SQIVND (reference sequence). CDR3 length equals 13 residues. CDR3 protein: CASTLDRANGYTF. The CDR3 region has the DNA TGTGCCAGTACCCTGGACAGGGCTAATGGCTACACCTTC.

The rearrangement links TRBV9 to TRBJ2-7; a possible D gene is TRBD2 (5 bases). V lost 3 bases to trimming and J lost 0 bases, with 7 bases between them. There are 13 residues in the CDR3. Germline values: CDR1 SGDLS, CDR2 YYNGEE. Here the CDR3 reads CASSGRSSYEQYF. DNA for the CDR3: TGTGCCAGCAGCGGGAGGAGCTCCTACGAGCAGTACTTC.

The V and J genes are TRBV19 and TRBJ1-5; D not certain. CDR1 and CDR2 (germline): LNHDA, SQIVND (reference sequence). The CDR3 contains 15 residues. Trimming took off 0 bases at V and 2 bases at J, with 8 bases between the two ends. CDR3 sequence (DNA): TGTGCCAGTAGTATAGATCTCCGGGGCAATCAGCCCCAGCATTTT. Amino acid sequence: CASSIDLRGNQPQHF.

The table lists this clone with a count of one. The J gene is TRBJ1-2, the V gene TRBV6-5; the D is unclear. The length of the CDR3 is 15 residues. V was pared by 2 bases and J by 4 bases, with 14 bases between. Germline CDR1 MNHEY, CDR2 SVGAGI. CDR3 loop: CASSYTTADLYGYTF. CDR3 bases: TGTGCCAGCAGTTACACAACTGCGGACCTCTATGGCTACACCTTC.

This clone appeared once. CDR3 sequence: CASSVRLESYEQYF. For the CDR3, the DNA is TGCGCCAGCAGCGTACGACTGGAATCCTACGAGCAGTACTTC. The V call is TRBV4-3, the J call TRBJ2-7; D unresolved. The CDR3 loop spans 14 amino acids. V lost 5 bases to trimming and J lost 1 base, with 12 bases between them. Germline CDR1 reads LGHNA; CDR2 reads YSLEER.

The chain joins TRBV6-6 to TRBJ2-7; 7 bases fit TRBD1. The junction had 11 bases not matched to a gene; V was cut back by 7 bases and J by 5 bases. This CDR3 has 14 residues. CDR1 is MNHNY, CDR2 SVGAGI, per germline (reference sequence). CDR3 coding DNA: TGTGCCAGCACCCCGCTACAGGGGATGGACGAGCAGTACTTC. It codes for CASTPLQGMDEQYF.

The chain recombines TRBV6-4 with TRBJ2-7; 13 bases line up with TRBD2. The length of the CDR3 is 15 residues. After removal of 3 bases from V and 4 bases from J, the junction contained 3 bases not matched to a gene. Germline CDR1 is MRHNA and CDR2 is SNTAGT. Here the CDR3 reads CASSELAGGPYEQYF. CDR3 nucleotide sequence: TGTGCCAGCAGTGAACTAGCGGGGGGGCCTTACGAGCAGTACTTC.

The rearrangement links TRBV6-1 to TRBJ2-7; D is unclear. The CDR3 loop spans 13 amino acids. Germline V gives CDR1 MNHNS, CDR2 SASEGT. V was cut by 6 bases and J by 7 bases, with 16 bases left in between. CDR3 in amino acids: CASSGWAAQEQYF. The CDR3 DNA is TGTGCCAGCAGCGGGTGGGCGGCACAGGAGCAGTACTTC.